These T cell receptor beta chains were read from a single sample in a study of control samples from healthy donors and cancer patients. Some clones are missing from TCRdb's copy, which holds only in-frame ones; the method was immunoSEQ multiplex PCR. The sample consists of 130,000 to 150,000 clones, 91% of them appearing once. Material: blood. The receptors stem from a man aged 30-40 years in good health. CDR3s include the opening cysteine and the closing phenylalanine or tryptophan. A D gene is named only where the DNA matches it firmly. Clone size is given for some rows only: seen once, a few or many times, or a class if the clone is expanded.

v_call: TRBV7-9; clone_size: .; d_call: .; j_call: TRBJ2-7; cdr3_nt: TGTGCCAGCAGCTTATTGGCCTCCTACGAGCAGTACTTC; cdr3_aa: CASSLLASYEQYF
v_call: TRBV11-2; clone_size: once; d_call: TRBD1; j_call: TRBJ1-2; cdr3_nt: TGTGCCAGCAGCCTCGGGACAGTATATGGCTACACCTTC; cdr3_aa: CASSLGTVYGYTF
v_call: TRBV5-8; clone_size: .; d_call: .; j_call: TRBJ2-1; cdr3_nt: TGTGCCAGCAGCCCCCGACAGCCCTACAATGAGCAGTTCTTC; cdr3_aa: CASSPRQPYNEQFF
v_call: TRBV5-1; clone_size: .; d_call: .; j_call: TRBJ2-7; cdr3_nt: TGCGCCAGCAGCTTATTGGGCCCGGGCGAGCAGTACTTC; cdr3_aa: CASSLLGPGEQYF
v_call: TRBV27; clone_size: .; d_call: TRBD1; j_call: TRBJ1-2; cdr3_nt: TGTGCCAGCAGTTACGGACAGGGGGACTATGGCTACACCTTC; cdr3_aa: CASSYGQGDYGYTF
v_call: TRBV7-3; clone_size: .; d_call: .; j_call: TRBJ1-2; cdr3_nt: TGTGCCAGCAGCTTCGGCGGGGACTCTGGATATGGCTACACCTTC; cdr3_aa: CASSFGGDSGYGYTF
v_call: TRBV7-8; clone_size: .; d_call: TRBD1; j_call: TRBJ2-5; cdr3_nt: TGTGCCAGCACCACCGGGCAGGGGGCTTTGGTGGAGACCCAGTACTTC; cdr3_aa: CASTTGQGALVETQYF
v_call: TRBV6-5; clone_size: .; d_call: TRBD1; j_call: TRBJ1-2; cdr3_nt: TGTGCCAGCAGTTACCAGACAGGGCCCGGCTACACCTTC; cdr3_aa: CASSYQTGPGYTF
v_call: TRBV9; clone_size: .; d_call: TRBD1; j_call: TRBJ1-5; cdr3_nt: TGTGCCAGCAGCCTCAGGGGGCAGGATCAGCCCCAGCATTTT; cdr3_aa: CASSLRGQDQPQHF
v_call: TRBV7-7; clone_size: .; d_call: .; j_call: TRBJ2-2; cdr3_nt: TGTGCCAGCTCCGTACACGGTGGCGGGGAGCTGTTTTTT; cdr3_aa: CASSVHGGGELFF
v_call: TRBV10-3; clone_size: once; d_call: .; j_call: TRBJ1-1; cdr3_nt: TGTGCCATCAGCTTAACAGAGGTCACTGAAGCTTTCTTT; cdr3_aa: CAISLTEVTEAFF
v_call: TRBV30; clone_size: medium-sized; d_call: .; j_call: TRBJ1-4; cdr3_nt: TGTGCCTGGAGAGGAGGCGGGAATAATGAAAAACTGTTTTTT; cdr3_aa: CAWRGGGNNEKLFF
v_call: TRBV7-3; clone_size: .; d_call: .; j_call: TRBJ2-1; cdr3_nt: TGTGCCAGCAGCTTATACAGGAACTACAATGAGCAGTTCTTC; cdr3_aa: CASSLYRNYNEQFF
v_call: TRBV19; clone_size: .; d_call: .; j_call: TRBJ1-2; cdr3_nt: TGTGCCAGTAGTTCTATCTGGACAAGTGGAGGCTACACCTTC; cdr3_aa: CASSSIWTSGGYTF
v_call: TRBV19; clone_size: .; d_call: .; j_call: TRBJ2-7; cdr3_nt: TGTGCCAGTAGTCCGGGACTGTTGGTCAACGAGCAGTACTTC; cdr3_aa: CASSPGLLVNEQYF
v_call: TRBV19; clone_size: .; d_call: .; j_call: TRBJ2-6; cdr3_nt: TGTGCCAGTAGTATAGATGAACTGAGGGCCAACGTCCTGACTTTC; cdr3_aa: CASSIDELRANVLTF
v_call: TRBV30; clone_size: .; d_call: .; j_call: TRBJ2-2; cdr3_nt: TGTGCCTGGAGCCTCGGGGGGCCAGGCGACACCGGGGAGCTGTTTTTT; cdr3_aa: CAWSLGGPGDTGELFF
v_call: TRBV5-1; clone_size: .; d_call: .; j_call: TRBJ2-3; cdr3_nt: TGCGCCAGCAGCTTGGATCCGGTCGGCACAGATACGCAGTATTTT; cdr3_aa: CASSLDPVGTDTQYF
v_call: TRBV4-1; clone_size: .; d_call: TRBD1; j_call: TRBJ2-5; cdr3_nt: TGCGCCAGCAGTCAGGACAGGGAGGACGAGACCCAGTACTTC; cdr3_aa: CASSQDREDETQYF
v_call: TRBV6-5; clone_size: .; d_call: .; j_call: TRBJ1-6; cdr3_nt: TGTGCCAGCAGTTACCAGGACGGTAATTCACCCCTCCACTTT; cdr3_aa: CASSYQDGNSPLHF
v_call: TRBV5-1; clone_size: .; d_call: .; j_call: TRBJ2-5; cdr3_nt: TGCGCCAGCAGCTTGAATCGGGGTGATGGAGAGACCCAGTACTTC; cdr3_aa: CASSLNRGDGETQYF
v_call: TRBV28; clone_size: .; d_call: .; j_call: TRBJ1-2; cdr3_nt: TGTGCCAGCAGCCCTTTAGCTAACTATGGCTACACCTTC; cdr3_aa: CASSPLANYGYTF
v_call: TRBV6-5; clone_size: .; d_call: .; j_call: TRBJ2-7; cdr3_nt: TGTGCCAGCAGTTACCCTGGATCCGGCGAGCAGTACTTC; cdr3_aa: CASSYPGSGEQYF
v_call: TRBV11-2; clone_size: .; d_call: TRBD2; j_call: TRBJ2-2; cdr3_nt: TGTGCCAGCAGCAGAACCCGACGACTAGCCACGAACACCGGGGAGCTGTTTTTT; cdr3_aa: CASSRTRRLATNTGELFF
v_call: TRBV2; clone_size: .; d_call: TRBD2; j_call: TRBJ2-1; cdr3_nt: TGTGCCAGCAGTATGGCGGGGGGCCCATACAATGAGCAGTTCTTC; cdr3_aa: CASSMAGGPYNEQFF
v_call: TRBV4-1; clone_size: .; d_call: .; j_call: TRBJ1-2; cdr3_nt: TGCGCCAGCAGCCAAAACTTTTGGGGGAAACATGGCTACACCTTC; cdr3_aa: CASSQNFWGKHGYTF
v_call: TRBV14; clone_size: .; d_call: TRBD1; j_call: TRBJ2-7; cdr3_nt: TGTGCCAGCAGCCGGAACGGAGGACAGGGCCAAGCCTACGAGCAGTACTTC; cdr3_aa: CASSRNGGQGQAYEQYF
v_call: TRBV15; clone_size: once; d_call: .; j_call: TRBJ2-2; cdr3_nt: TGTGCCACCAGCAGAGTACCCGGGAGCACCGGGGAGCTGTTTTTT; cdr3_aa: CATSRVPGSTGELFF
v_call: TRBV4-1; clone_size: .; d_call: TRBD2; j_call: TRBJ2-1; cdr3_nt: TGCGCCAGCAGTCACCCGGTGGCTAGCGGGGGCCCTAGCCGGTACAATGAGCAGTTCTTC; cdr3_aa: CASSHPVASGGPSRYNEQFF
v_call: TRBV9; clone_size: once; d_call: .; j_call: TRBJ1-4; cdr3_nt: TGTGCCAGCAGCGTAGCCCAGGAGCCCTTACGCGAAAAACTGTTTTTT; cdr3_aa: CASSVAQEPLREKLFF
v_call: TRBV5-1; clone_size: .; d_call: .; j_call: TRBJ2-6; cdr3_nt: TGCGCCAGCAGCTTCGGGGCAACCTCTGGGGCCAACGTCCTGACTTTC; cdr3_aa: CASSFGATSGANVLTF
v_call: TRBV7-9; clone_size: .; d_call: TRBD2; j_call: TRBJ2-3; cdr3_nt: TGTGCCAGCAGCCAGACTAGCCCCACAGATACGCAGTATTTT; cdr3_aa: CASSQTSPTDTQYF
v_call: TRBV27; clone_size: once; d_call: .; j_call: TRBJ2-3; cdr3_nt: TGTGCCAGCAGTTCTCGGGGCACAGATACGCAGTATTTT; cdr3_aa: CASSSRGTDTQYF
v_call: TRBV19; clone_size: .; d_call: .; j_call: TRBJ2-3; cdr3_nt: TGTGCCAGTAAGGCCGCCTCGAGTAGCACAGATACGCAGTATTTT; cdr3_aa: CASKAASSSTDTQYF
v_call: TRBV7-3; clone_size: .; d_call: .; j_call: TRBJ1-1; cdr3_nt: TGTGCCAGCAGCCCCGGACGGGACACCTCTGAAGCTTTCTTT; cdr3_aa: CASSPGRDTSEAFF
v_call: TRBV27; clone_size: .; d_call: TRBD2; j_call: TRBJ2-7; cdr3_nt: TGTGCCAGCAGTTTATCGGGACTAGCGGGAAGCTCCTACGAGCAGTACTTC; cdr3_aa: CASSLSGLAGSSYEQYF
v_call: TRBV9; clone_size: .; d_call: .; j_call: TRBJ1-5; cdr3_nt: TGTGCCAGCAGCGAGGGGATCGGGAGGGGTCAGCCCCAGCATTTT; cdr3_aa: CASSEGIGRGQPQHF